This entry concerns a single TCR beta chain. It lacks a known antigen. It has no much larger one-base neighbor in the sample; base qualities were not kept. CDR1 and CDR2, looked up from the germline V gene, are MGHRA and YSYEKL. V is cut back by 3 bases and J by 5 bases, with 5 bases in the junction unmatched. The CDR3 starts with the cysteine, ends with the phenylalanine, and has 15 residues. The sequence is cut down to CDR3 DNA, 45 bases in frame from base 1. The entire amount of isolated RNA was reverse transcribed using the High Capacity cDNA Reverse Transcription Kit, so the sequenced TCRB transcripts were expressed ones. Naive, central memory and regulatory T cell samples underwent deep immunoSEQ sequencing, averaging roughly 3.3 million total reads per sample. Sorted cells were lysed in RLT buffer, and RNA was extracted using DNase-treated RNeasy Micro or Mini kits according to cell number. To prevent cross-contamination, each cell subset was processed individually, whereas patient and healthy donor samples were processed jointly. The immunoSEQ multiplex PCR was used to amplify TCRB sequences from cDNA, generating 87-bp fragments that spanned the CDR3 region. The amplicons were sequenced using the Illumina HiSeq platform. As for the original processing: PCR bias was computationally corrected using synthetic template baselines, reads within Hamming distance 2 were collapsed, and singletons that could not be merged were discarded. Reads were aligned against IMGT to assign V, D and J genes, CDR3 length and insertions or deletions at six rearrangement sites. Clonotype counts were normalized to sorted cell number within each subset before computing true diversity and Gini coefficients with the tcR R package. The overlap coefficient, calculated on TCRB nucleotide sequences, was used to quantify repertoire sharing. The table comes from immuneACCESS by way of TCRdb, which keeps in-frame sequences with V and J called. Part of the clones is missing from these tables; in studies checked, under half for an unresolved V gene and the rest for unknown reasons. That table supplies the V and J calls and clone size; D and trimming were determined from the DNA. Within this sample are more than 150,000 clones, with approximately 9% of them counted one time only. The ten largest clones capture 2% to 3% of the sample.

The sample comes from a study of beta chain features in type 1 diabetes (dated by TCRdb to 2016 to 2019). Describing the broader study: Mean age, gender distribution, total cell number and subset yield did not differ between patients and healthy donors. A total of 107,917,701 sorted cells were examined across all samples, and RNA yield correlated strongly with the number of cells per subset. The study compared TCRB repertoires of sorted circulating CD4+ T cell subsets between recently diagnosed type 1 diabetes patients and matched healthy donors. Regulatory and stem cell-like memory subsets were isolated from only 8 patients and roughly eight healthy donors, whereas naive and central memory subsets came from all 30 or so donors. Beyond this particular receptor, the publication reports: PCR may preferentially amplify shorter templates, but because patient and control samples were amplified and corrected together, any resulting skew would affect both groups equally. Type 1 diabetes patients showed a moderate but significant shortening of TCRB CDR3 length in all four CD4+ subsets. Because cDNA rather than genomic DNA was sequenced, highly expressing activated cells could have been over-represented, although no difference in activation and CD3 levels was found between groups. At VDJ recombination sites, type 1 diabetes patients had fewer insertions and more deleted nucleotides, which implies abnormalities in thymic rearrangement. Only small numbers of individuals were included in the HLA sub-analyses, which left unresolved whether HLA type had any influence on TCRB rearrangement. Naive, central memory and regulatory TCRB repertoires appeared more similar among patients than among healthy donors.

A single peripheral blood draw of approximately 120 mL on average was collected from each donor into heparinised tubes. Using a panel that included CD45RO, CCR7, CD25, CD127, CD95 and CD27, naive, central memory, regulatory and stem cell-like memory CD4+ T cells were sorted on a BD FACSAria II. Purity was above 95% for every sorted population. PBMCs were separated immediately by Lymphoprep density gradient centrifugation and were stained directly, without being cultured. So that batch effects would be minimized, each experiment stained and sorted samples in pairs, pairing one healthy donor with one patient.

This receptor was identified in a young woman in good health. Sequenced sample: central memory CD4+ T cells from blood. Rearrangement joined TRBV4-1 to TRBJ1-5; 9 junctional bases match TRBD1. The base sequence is TGCGCCAGCAGCCAGCCGGGACAGGGACATCAGCCCCAGCATTTT. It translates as CASSQPGQGHQPQHF.